This passage covers 26 T cell receptor beta chains from one sample sequenced in a study of STAT3 mutations in large granular lymphocyte leukemia. Measured with immunoSEQ multiplex PCR; TCRdb has only the in-frame clones, and not every one. Of approximately 42,000 clones listed, approximately 78% are singletons. General study findings and limits: In T-cell large granular lymphocyte leukemia, about half of patients showed multiple immunodominant subclonotypes.

Antigens of these TCRs are unknown. The sample consisted of PBMCs. The source is a human donor with T large granular lymphocyte leukemia. Some clones in this sample may be carry-over from other donors' samples.

The gene calls are TRBV19 and TRBJ2-1; 8 bases are shared with TRBD2. The germline V gene has CDR1 LNHDA and CDR2 SQIVND (reference sequence). V dropped 1 base and J dropped 2; count of bases not matched to a gene: 4. The CDR3 loop spans 16 amino acids. CDR3: CASSIVAGTPYNEQFF. The CDR3 DNA reads TGTGCCAGTAGTATAGTAGCGGGGACCCCCTACAATGAGCAGTTCTTC.

The chain couples TRBV5-1 to TRBJ2-7; D remains ambiguous. The V gene's germline CDR1 is SGHRS and CDR2 YFSETQ. The CDR3 is 12 residues long. Trimming removed 7 bases from V and 6 bases from J, with 14 bases in between. CDR3 in amino acids: CASAPGSGEQYV. CDR3 coding DNA: TGCGCCAGCGCCCCAGGATCCGGCGAGCAGTACGTC.

The chain couples TRBV5-5 to TRBJ1-5; D is possibly TRBD1 (6 bases). The CDR3 length is 16 residues. Germline values: CDR1 SGHKS, CDR2 YYEKEE (reference sequence). With 0 bases removed from V and 7 bases from J, the gap between germline ends came to 17 bases. CDR3: CASSLGSSTGTQPQHF. The CDR3 nucleotides are TGTGCCAGCAGCTTGGGGAGTTCTACAGGGACGCAGCCCCAGCATTTT.

V and J are TRBV28 and TRBJ2-6, with D possibly TRBD1 on 5 matching bases. Germline CDR1 MDHEN, CDR2 SYDVKM. Trimming removed 6 bases from V and 3 bases from J, with 9 bases in between. CDR3 length equals 14 residues. CDR3 in DNA: TGTGCCAGCAGAGGGGTGTTTGGGGCCAACGTCCTGACTTTC. The encoded protein is CASRGVFGANVLTF.

This clone came up once. V and J are TRBV5-1 and TRBJ2-5, with TRBD2 identical over 8 bases. V dropped 0 bases and J dropped 1; count of bases not matched to a gene: 11. This CDR3 is built from 18 residues. The germline CDR1 and CDR2 sequences are SGHRS and YFSETQ. The CDR3 coding sequence is TGCGCCAGCAGCTTGGCGCCCGGGGGGGTAGGGGCCCAAGAGACCCAGTACTTC. Its protein is CASSLAPGGVGAQETQYF. The full variable domain, completed using reference TRBV5-1 and TRBJ2-5, is KAGVTQTPRYLIKTRGQQVTLSCSPISGHRSVSWYQQTPGQGLQFLFEYFSETQRNKGNFPGRFSGRQFSNSRSEMNVSTLELGDSALYLCASSLAPGGVGAQETQYFGPGTRLLVL.

The rearrangement joins TRBV28 to TRBJ2-3; tentatively, D is TRBD1 or TRBD2 (6 bases each). Germline V gene lookup returns CDR1 MDHEN and CDR2 SYDVKM. Trimming cost V 6 bases and J 2 bases, with 15 bases left between them. This CDR3 comprises 15 residues. CDR3 DNA: TGTGCCAGCAGCCTCAGGCGGGACATCACAGATACGCAGTATTTT. This codes for CASSLRRDITDTQYF.

The sample holds a few counts of this clone. V is TRBV5-1 and J is TRBJ1-6, with TRBD1 identical over 11 bases. V lost 4 bases to trimming and J lost 10 bases; unmatched junction nucleotides: 7. Germline CDR1 reads SGHRS; CDR2 reads YFSETQ. This CDR3 is built from 15 residues. CDR3 region: CASSLGQGVQSPLHF. Written as DNA, the CDR3 is TGCGCCAGCAGCCTGGGACAGGGGGTTCAATCACCCCTCCACTTT.

The J gene is TRBJ2-7, the V gene TRBV6-1; D remains ambiguous. The CDR3 is 14 amino acids. Trimming shortened V by 0 bases and J by 3 bases, and 9 bases separated the two germline ends. Germline CDR1 and CDR2: MNHNS and SASEGT. The CDR3 DNA is TGTGCCAGCAGTGAAGCGCTCCCAAGCTACGAGCAGTACGTC. Protein: CASSEALPSYEQYV.

The chain carries TRBV27 and TRBJ1-6; 10 bases match TRBD1. The junction had 5 bases not matched to a gene; V was cut back by 5 bases and J by 7 bases. The CDR3 is made up of 15 amino acids. Germline V gene data show CDR1 as MNHEY and CDR2 as SMNVEV (reference sequence). The CDR3 here is CASSPGQGYNSPLHF. CDR3 nucleotides: TGTGCCAGCAGTCCGGGACAGGGGTACAATTCACCCCTCCACTTT.

The V call is TRBV29-1, the J call TRBJ2-1, with 12 bases lining up with TRBD1. V was pared by 7 bases and J by 8 bases, with 9 bases of the junction left unmatched. Germline V gene sequence: CDR1 SQVTM, CDR2 ANQGSEA. The CDR3 totals 14 residues. The CDR3 loop reads CSARDRGRSDEQFF. The DNA for the CDR3 is TGCAGCGCGAGGGACAGGGGGCGAAGTGATGAGCAGTTCTTC.

This chain links TRBV19 with TRBJ1-5; tentatively, D is TRBD1 (5 bases). The V and J ends lost 4 bases and 2 bases respectively, with 15 bases between them. Germline-derived CDR1 and CDR2 are LNHDA and SQIVND (reference sequence). The CDR3 length is 16 residues. In DNA form, the CDR3 reads TGTGCCAGTAGTAGGGGACGTAGGTCCGGCAATCAGCCCCAGCATTTT. This gives the protein CASSRGRRSGNQPQHF.

This clone was counted between two and nine times. The J gene is TRBJ1-4, the V gene TRBV7-9; D is unclear. Per the germline V gene, CDR1 is SEHNR and CDR2 is FQNEAQ (reference sequence). This CDR3 has 13 residues. V dropped 5 bases and J dropped 7 bases, with 11 bases sitting between them. In DNA, the CDR3 is TGTGCCAGCAGCCAGCCCATGGGTGAAAAACTGTTTTTT. This translates into CASSQPMGEKLFF.

The chain has TRBV11-2 and TRBJ1-4, with 11 bases identical to TRBD1. Looked up from germline, CDR1 is SGHAT and CDR2 is FQNNGV. The CDR3 loop spans 14 amino acids. V was pared by 5 bases and J by 8 bases, with 4 bases of the junction left unmatched. The chain's CDR3 is CASSGDRGREKLFF. DNA for the CDR3: TGTGCCAGCAGCGGGGACAGGGGGAGAGAAAAACTGTTTTTT.

Only a few counts were recorded for this clone. The chain uses TRBV27 and TRBJ2-3; D uncertain. The CDR3 has 14 residues. CDR1 and CDR2 from the germline V gene are MNHEY and SMNVEV (reference sequence). V was pared by 2 bases and J by 4 bases, with 10 bases between. DNA for the CDR3: TGTGCCAGCAGTTTAGCGGCCCCGGCAGATACGCAGTATTTT. Its translation is CASSLAAPADTQYF.

This clone was seen once. The V gene is TRBV28, the J gene TRBJ1-4, with 9 bases identical to TRBD1. Germline CDR1 reads MDHEN; CDR2 reads SYDVKM. Germline trimming cut 5 bases from V and 7 bases from J; bases unmatched to any gene: 11. The CDR3 is 16 residues long. DNA of the CDR3: TGTGCCAGCAGTCCTCCCGCCGGGACAGGGTTTGAAAAACTGTTTTTT. Amino acid sequence: CASSPPAGTGFEKLFF.

This clone is a singleton in its sample. This chain connects TRBV7-8 to TRBJ1-4; no clear D. The CDR3 runs to 12 residues. Trimming took 5 bases from V and 6 from J, leaving 7 bases between them. Germline V gene data show CDR1 as SGHVS and CDR2 as FQNEAQ. The CDR3 is CASSVRDEKLFF. CDR3 bases: TGTGCCAGCAGCGTAAGAGATGAAAAACTGTTTTTT.

This clone was counted a single time. This chain uses TRBV10-1 with TRBJ2-2; 7 positions agree with TRBD1. Germline loops: CDR1 WNHNN, CDR2 SYGVQD (reference sequence). The CDR3 covers 15 residues. Trimming removed 6 bases from V and 0 bases from J; junction bases left unmatched: 4. The CDR3 DNA reads as TGCGCCAGCAGCGACGGACAGGCGAACACCGGGGAGCTGTTTTTT. It codes for CASSDGQANTGELFF.

This rearrangement joins TRBV6-6 to TRBJ1-2, with D perhaps matching TRBD1 (6 bases). Germline V gives CDR1 MNHNY, CDR2 SVGAGI (reference sequence). The CDR3 extends over 13 amino acids. Trimming pared 5 bases from V and 3 bases from J, leaving 10 bases between. The chain's CDR3 is CASSKPGDYGYTF. CDR3 bases: TGTGCCAGCAGTAAGCCAGGGGACTATGGCTACACCTTC.

The V and J genes are TRBV13 and TRBJ2-2; TRBD1 matches at 11 bases. The CDR3 consists of 16 residues. Germline V gene sequence: CDR1 PRHDT, CDR2 FYEKMQ (reference sequence). V dropped 4 bases and J dropped 7; count of bases not matched to a gene: 8. CDR3 nucleotide sequence: TGTGCCAGCAGCTCCCCCGGACAGGGGGCGGGCGGGGAGCTGTTTTTT. Its translation is CASSSPGQGAGGELFF.

The chain employs TRBV5-1 and TRBJ1-2; D is ambiguous. The CDR3 is 14 residues long. Deletions cut 0 bases from V and 6 bases from J, with 12 bases between. CDR1 and CDR2 from the germline V gene are SGHRS and YFSETQ. This chain's CDR3 is CASSLDAQLDGYTF. In DNA, the CDR3 is TGCGCCAGCAGCTTGGACGCACAACTTGATGGCTACACCTTC.

The gene calls are TRBV7-8 and TRBJ1-3; 9 bases map to TRBD1. Germline lookup yields CDR1 SGHVS and CDR2 FQNEAQ. Losses at the gene ends were 6 bases for V and 2 bases for J; bases not matched to a gene: 5. The length of the CDR3 is 15 residues. The CDR3 region has the DNA TGTGCCAGCAGAACCGGGACAGGGACTGGAAACACCATATATTTT. Translating gives CASRTGTGTGNTIYF.

This rearrangement joins TRBV5-6 to TRBJ2-4, with unresolved D. The CDR3 spans 14 residues. Germline V CDR1 and CDR2: SGHDT, YYEEEE. Trimming shortened V by 6 bases and J by 1 base, and 11 bases separated the two germline ends. The CDR3: CASKVTGAKNIQYF. In DNA, the CDR3 is TGTGCCAGCAAGGTTACTGGGGCCAAAAACATTCAGTACTTC. Variable domain in full (rest from reference TRBV5-6 and TRBJ2-4): DAGVTQSPTHLIKTRGQQVTLRCSPKSGHDTVSWYQQALGQGPQFIFQYYEEEERQRGNFPDRFSGHQFPNYSSELNVNALLLGDSALYLCASKVTGAKNIQYFGAGTRLSVL.

This chain connects TRBV4-1 to TRBJ1-2; the D is unclear. The CDR3 is made up of 16 amino acids. The V gene lost 2 bases and the J gene lost 0 bases, with 13 bases spanning the gap. CDR1 is MGHRA, CDR2 YSYEKL, per germline. The CDR3 protein is CASSQTTASTNYGYTF. The CDR3 DNA reads TGCGCCAGCAGCCAAACTACAGCCTCAACTAACTATGGCTACACCTTC.

The V gene is TRBV7-2, the J gene TRBJ1-4; 12 bases line up with TRBD1. There are 15 residues in the CDR3. Germline V gene lookup returns CDR1 SGHTA and CDR2 FQGNSA. V shed 1 base and J 8 bases; nucleotides not matched to a gene: 2. CDR3 nucleotides: TGTGCCAGCAGCTTAGGGGACAGGGGGCGAGAAAAACTGTTTTTT. It encodes CASSLGDRGREKLFF.

The chain employs TRBV10-1 and TRBJ2-1; 8 nucleotides agree with TRBD2. V lost 0 bases and J lost 8; bases outside the gene matches: 6. Germline V gene data show CDR1 as WNHNN and CDR2 as SYGVQD (reference sequence). This CDR3 is built from 15 residues. The DNA of the CDR3 is TGCGCCAGCAGTGAGTCGGCGGGGGGCCGGGATGAGCAGTTCTTC. Protein product: CASSESAGGRDEQFF.

The V and J genes are TRBV2 and TRBJ2-3; a possible D gene is TRBD1 (6 bases). This CDR3 spans 15 amino acids. The V gene's germline CDR1 is SNHLY and CDR2 FYNNEI. V lost 4 bases and J lost 3, with 14 bases in between. The CDR3 spells CASSGRTAGTDTQYF. CDR3 in DNA: TGTGCCAGCAGTGGAAGGACAGCCGGTACAGATACGCAGTATTTT.